This T cell receptor beta chain originates from a study of early T cells in non-severe SARS-CoV-2 infection (dated by TCRdb to the early 2020s). About the study as a whole: Bulk RNA from unsorted whole blood was used for TCR sequencing, so alpha and beta chains could not be paired.

What the study reported, not specific to this receptor: VDJdb matching was skewed toward anti-spike CD8 responses and likely underestimated virus-specific expansions by missing private and CD4 specificities.

Many counts were recorded for this clonotype. Its antigen specificity is not known. Qualities for individual bases were not recorded, and no much larger clone is one base off. Libraries were prepared through 5' RACE. For sequencing, a NextSeq 500 was employed. Unique molecular identifiers were attached to individual cDNA molecules in the TCR library protocol so that sequencing error and PCR bias could be corrected. TCR alpha and beta chains were both sequenced, and the abundances of alpha and beta sequences in each sample were closely correlated with each other. The original methods were these. V gene, J gene and CDR3 annotation of TCR sequences was performed with Decombinator V4. Expanded TCRs were defined as changing significantly between any two time points under a Poisson model with p below 0.0001. TCR abundances were normalised to the total number of TCRs sequenced per sample and expressed as counts per million. TRAV1-2 paired with TRAJ12, TRAJ20 or TRAJ33 defined MAIT TCRs, while TRAV10 paired with TRAJ18 defined iNKT TCRs. VDJdb, accessed 1 November 2021, was searched for CMV, EBV and SARS-CoV-2 annotated TCRs, with TCRs annotated for multiple antigens excluded. TCRdb ran its own pipeline on the public reads, namely fastp trimming at Q25 and MiXCR clone calling, and kept in-frame beta chains. A single entry per CDR3 protein holds the most common genes and DNA from its merged rows. The V and J calls and clone size come from TCRdb's table, not from the authors' own analysis. Present in this sample are approximately 70,000 distinct CDR3 sequences, 9% to 10% of which were seen just once. Of the sample, roughly 16% falls within the top ten clones.

The study was a case-control design nested within a healthcare worker cohort in London, UK, with weekly nasopharyngeal swab PCR tests and blood sampling. Healthcare workers were recruited during the week of the UK lockdown, between 23 and 31 March 2020, and followed weekly for up to about 16 weeks. Including cysteine and phenylalanine, the CDR3 has 16 amino acids. The retained sequence is limited to the CDR3, 48 bases, with the frame set at the first base. The sequence joins TRBV12-2 to TRBJ1-6; the table calls TRBD1, which could not be checked here. TRBV12-2 is a listed pseudogene. The sample was whole blood, taken at baseline. This receptor was obtained from an adult who was a healthcare worker with PCR-confirmed SARS-CoV-2 infection or an uninfected control (not recorded which). The DNA sequence is as follows: TGTGCAAGTCGCTTAGTGGGGGGTTCCTATAATTCACCCCTCCACTTT. Its product reads: CASRLVGGSYNSPLHF.